This passage covers 26 T cell receptor beta chains from one sample sequenced in a study of shared clonotypes between healthy human individuals. Produced via immunoSEQ multiplex PCR; TCRdb's table is partial and in-frame only. The sample holds 2 million to 2.5 million clones, 80% to 95% seen once. What was sequenced was naive CD4+ T cells from PBMCs. Subset: CD45RA+ positively selected. The source is a man between 18 and 29 years old in good health. Some clones in this sample may be carry-over from other donors' samples.

V usage is TRBV7-3 and J usage is TRBJ1-3; 7 bases map to TRBD1. This CDR3 is 15 amino acids long. Per germline, CDR1 SGHTA and CDR2 FQGTGA. The ends lost 6 bases at V and 4 bases at J; junction bases unmatched: 9. CDR3 amino acids: CASSRAGGQGNTIYF. Here the CDR3 DNA reads TGTGCCAGCAGTCGGGCTGGGGGACAGGGAAACACCATATATTTT.

This CDR3 is CASSVGQAIYGYTF. The CDR3 DNA is TGTGCCAGCAGTGTCGGACAGGCGATCTATGGCTACACCTTC. This chain joins TRBV2 and TRBJ1-2; 7 bases map to TRBD1. In germline, CDR1 is SNHLY, CDR2 FYNNEI. This CDR3 contains 14 residues. The ends lost 4 bases at V and 4 bases at J; junction bases unmatched: 6.

The chain has TRBV28 and TRBJ1-1; D not certain. The CDR3 is made up of 13 amino acids. The V end lost 7 bases, the J end lost 4 bases, and 13 bases lay between the germline ends. Per the germline V gene, CDR1 is MDHEN and CDR2 is SYDVKM. CDR3: CASTLPLGTEAFF. The CDR3 nucleotides are TGTGCCAGCACCCTCCCCCTCGGCACTGAAGCTTTCTTT.

The V and J genes are TRBV7-2 and TRBJ2-7; D is possibly TRBD2 (6 bases). The CDR3 length is 15 residues. V was trimmed by 1 base and J by 5 bases, leaving 15 bases between them. The germline CDR1 and CDR2 sequences are SGHTA and FQGNSA. The CDR3 DNA reads as TGTGCCAGCAGCTTAGAAGGCTTACTAGCTGACGAGCAGTACTTC. Amino acids: CASSLEGLLADEQYF.

Concerning this clone itself: Other DNA sequences within the sample encode an identical CDR3. V is TRBV7-3 and J is TRBJ2-1; 12 bases align to TRBD2. The CDR3 length is 15 residues. With 2 bases clipped from V and 6 bases from J, the junction kept 2 bases outside the gene matches. CDR1 is SGHTA and CDR2 is FQGTGA in the germline V gene. The CDR3 loop reads CASSLGLAGRNEQFF. The CDR3 DNA reads TGTGCCAGCAGCTTAGGACTAGCGGGACGCAATGAGCAGTTCTTC.

This chain joins TRBV28 and TRBJ2-1; 9 bases map to TRBD2. V trimming: 5 bases; J trimming: 7 bases; junction bases outside the gene matches: 9. CDR1 and CDR2 (germline): MDHEN, SYDVKM. The CDR3 totals 15 residues. The CDR3 is CASSRRVAGVNEQFF. As DNA, the CDR3 is TGTGCCAGCAGTCGACGGGTAGCGGGAGTAAATGAGCAGTTCTTC.

CDR3 residues: CASSEIGRYASRIEQFF. The CDR3 bases are TGTGCCAGCAGTGAAATTGGTCGATACGCCTCAAGAATTGAGCAGTTCTTC. This chain links TRBV6-1 with TRBJ2-1, with unresolved D. Per the germline V gene, CDR1 is MNHNS and CDR2 is SASEGT. V lost 2 bases to trimming and J lost 9 bases, with 23 bases between them. The CDR3 loop spans 17 amino acids.

This clone was seen once. The chain combines TRBV28 with TRBJ2-7; D not resolved. Per the germline V gene, CDR1 is MDHEN and CDR2 is SYDVKM. V lost 3 bases to trimming and J lost 2 bases, with 11 bases between them. The CDR3 is 14 amino acids. CDR3 DNA: TGTGCCAGCAGTTTTACCACACAAGCCTACGAGCAGTACTTC. It translates to CASSFTTQAYEQYF.

This clone was seen just once. The same CDR3 also results from other DNA sequences found in this sample. The chain employs TRBV2 and TRBJ2-5; 10 bases fit TRBD2. The CDR3 contains 13 residues. Germline trimming cut 8 bases from V and 5 bases from J; bases unmatched to any gene: 5. Germline V gives CDR1 SNHLY, CDR2 FYNNEI. The CDR3 spells CASLLAGVETQYF. As DNA, the CDR3 is TGTGCCAGCCTCCTAGCGGGAGTGGAGACCCAGTACTTC.

The chain uses TRBV7-9 and TRBJ2-2; weak D call: TRBD1 (6 bases). CDR1 and CDR2 from the germline V gene are SEHNR and FQNEAQ (reference sequence). The CDR3 totals 16 residues. Trimming took off 3 bases at V and 3 bases at J, with 14 bases between the two ends. CDR3 sequence (DNA): TGTGCCAGCAGCTTTCCACAGGGTATGGACACCGGGGAGCTGTTTTTT. It translates to CASSFPQGMDTGELFF.

The V call is TRBV15, the J call TRBJ2-2, with TRBD2 matching 13 bases. J was trimmed by 3 bases and V by 4 bases; bases with no gene match: 2. The CDR3 extends over 16 amino acids. CDR1 is LNHNV, CDR2 YYDKDF, per germline (reference sequence). The CDR3 DNA sequence: TGTGCCACCAGCACTGGACTAGCGGGAGACACCGGGGAGCTGTTTTTT. Encoded protein: CATSTGLAGDTGELFF.

V usage is TRBV5-6 and J usage is TRBJ2-7, with D possibly being TRBD2 (5 bases). Trimming left V 7 bases short and J 3 bases short, with 17 bases between. The CDR3 has 14 residues. CDR1 and CDR2 from the germline V gene are SGHDT and YYEEEE. CDR3 sequence reads: CASSLGDDLYEQYF. Written as DNA, the CDR3 is TGTGCCAGCTCGCTGGGAGATGACCTCTACGAGCAGTACTTC.

The genes are TRBV7-2 and TRBJ2-5, with D hard to call. The V end was cut by 0 bases, the J end by 7 bases, with 9 bases between. CDR3 size: 13 residues. The V gene's germline CDR1 is SGHTA and CDR2 FQGNSA. The CDR3 region is CASSLAGERTQYF. The CDR3 bases are TGTGCCAGCAGCTTAGCAGGAGAAAGGACCCAGTACTTC.

The chain employs TRBV2 and TRBJ2-7, with 14 bases lining up with TRBD2. V gave up 3 bases and J gave up 5 bases; unmatched junction bases: 6. CDR1 and CDR2 from the germline V gene are SNHLY and FYNNEI. This CDR3 is 16 amino acids long. For the CDR3, the DNA is TGTGCCAGCAGTGAGGTGGGACTAGCGGGAGTGGACGAGCAGTACTTC. Its protein product is CASSEVGLAGVDEQYF.

This clone has only a few counts. This chain links TRBV7-2 with TRBJ1-2; D gene uncertain. The V and J ends lost 4 bases and 7 bases respectively, with 13 bases between them. Germline V gene lookup returns CDR1 SGHTA and CDR2 FQGNSA. This CDR3 region has 13 residues. The DNA for the CDR3 is TGTGCCAGCAGCTCAGCCCTTACCGTTGGCTACACCTTC. It codes for CASSSALTVGYTF.

The V call is TRBV7-8, the J call TRBJ2-7; D may match TRBD1 or TRBD2 (7 bases each). The germline gives CDR1 SGHVS, CDR2 FQNEAQ. The CDR3 length is 16 residues. V was clipped by 5 bases and J by 3 bases, with 20 bases between them. CDR3 in amino acids: CASSRGGPGGNYEQYF. In DNA form, the CDR3 reads TGTGCCAGCAGCCGGGGAGGGCCAGGGGGAAACTACGAGCAGTACTTC. The variable domain in full, completed from reference TRBV7-8 and TRBJ2-7, reads GAGVSQSPRYKVAKRGQDVALRCDPISGHVSLFWYQQALGQGPEFLTYFQNEAQLDKSGLPSDRFFAERPEGSVSTLKIQRTQQEDSAVYLCASSRGGPGGNYEQYFGPGTRLTVT.

The V call is TRBV6-5, the J call TRBJ2-5, with no clear D. The germline V gene has CDR1 MNHEY and CDR2 SVGAGI. The CDR3 has 15 amino acids. Trimming cost V 2 bases and J 5 bases, with 15 bases left between them. The CDR3 DNA follows: TGTGCCAGCAGTTACCAGCCTGATGCCCGGGAGACCCAGTACTTC. Amino acid sequence: CASSYQPDARETQYF.

This chain connects TRBV6-1 to TRBJ1-2, with D possibly TRBD1 on 6 matching bases. Trimming took off 4 bases at V and 3 bases at J, with 18 bases between the two ends. CDR1 is MNHNS, CDR2 SASEGT, per germline. This CDR3 has 16 amino acids. Here the CDR3 DNA reads TGTGCCAGCAGTGGGCCTGAGACAGGATTTTACTATGGCTACACCTTC. Translating gives CASSGPETGFYYGYTF.

The rearrangement joins TRBV28 to TRBJ1-1, with D unclear. CDR1 MDHEN and CDR2 SYDVKM come from the germline V gene. Trimming removed 2 bases from V and 1 base from J, with 8 bases in between. The CDR3 is made up of 14 amino acids. Here the CDR3 reads CASSLGDKNTEAFF. The CDR3 DNA follows: TGTGCCAGCAGTTTAGGTGACAAGAACACTGAAGCTTTCTTT.

The rearrangement links TRBV7-8 to TRBJ2-7, with D hard to call. The V end lost 1 base, the J end lost 3 bases, and 7 bases lay between the germline ends. There are 13 residues in the CDR3. Germline CDR1 and CDR2: SGHVS and FQNEAQ. The CDR3 nucleotides are TGTGCCAGCAGCTTAGGGCTTTTCTACGAGCAGTACTTC. Its protein is CASSLGLFYEQYF. Filled out from reference TRBV7-8 and TRBJ2-7, the complete variable domain reads GAGVSQSPRYKVAKRGQDVALRCDPISGHVSLFWYQQALGQGPEFLTYFQNEAQLDKSGLPSDRFFAERPEGSVSTLKIQRTQQEDSAVYLCASSLGLFYEQYFGPGTRLTVT.

CDR3 DNA: TGCGCCAGCAGCCTGGCCCCCGGGACGGTACATGGCTACACCTTC. This sequence encodes CASSLAPGTVHGYTF. The chain carries TRBV5-1 and TRBJ1-2, with D possibly matching TRBD1 (5 bases). Germline V gene sequence: CDR1 SGHRS, CDR2 YFSETQ. V lost 4 bases and J 6 bases, leaving 19 bases between the germline ends. The CDR3 has 15 residues.

For the CDR3, the DNA is TGTGCCAGCAGTGAGGAAGCGGGAGGAGCCTACGAGCAGTACTTC. Amino acid sequence: CASSEEAGGAYEQYF. The V gene is TRBV2, the J gene TRBJ2-7; TRBD2 matches 9 bases. J lost 2 bases, V lost 3 bases, and 5 bases had no gene match. The CDR3 is made up of 15 amino acids. Germline V gene lookup returns CDR1 SNHLY and CDR2 FYNNEI.

The chain joins TRBV19 to TRBJ1-4; possible D gene TRBD1, 5 bases. The CDR3 runs to 16 residues. The germline V and J ends were trimmed by 0 bases and 7 bases, with 15 bases remaining between them. Germline V gene lookup returns CDR1 LNHDA and CDR2 SQIVND (reference sequence). CDR3 residues: CASSIEVRVRGEKLFF. The DNA of the CDR3 is TGTGCCAGTAGTATAGAAGTCCGGGTTAGGGGTGAAAAACTGTTTTTT.

The V and J genes are TRBV19 and TRBJ2-1, with 9 positions matching TRBD1. The germline V gene encodes CDR1 LNHDA and CDR2 SQIVND (reference sequence). The CDR3 consists of 15 residues. V trimming: 4 bases; J trimming: 8 bases; junction bases outside the gene matches: 9. CDR3 protein: CASSTRQGVGDEQFF. The CDR3 DNA is TGTGCCAGTAGTACGAGACAGGGGGTGGGTGATGAGCAGTTCTTC.

The chain links TRBV27 to TRBJ2-3, with no clear D. Trimming left V 6 bases short and J 5 bases short, with 18 bases between. CDR1 and CDR2 (germline): MNHEY, SMNVEV (reference sequence). The CDR3 is 15 residues long. CDR3 bases: TGTGCCAGCAGCCTCGGTACAAGCAGCGTAGATACGCAGTATTTT. It is translated as CASSLGTSSVDTQYF.

The rearrangement joins TRBV27 to TRBJ1-5; D is uncertain. The germline V gene encodes CDR1 MNHEY and CDR2 SMNVEV (reference sequence). The ends were cut back, 3 bases at V and 7 bases at J, with 13 bases in the middle. This CDR3 has 14 amino acids. In DNA form, the CDR3 reads TGTGCCAGCAGTTTTGGGGTCGTGGGGCAGCCCCAGCATTTT. This translates into CASSFGVVGQPQHF.